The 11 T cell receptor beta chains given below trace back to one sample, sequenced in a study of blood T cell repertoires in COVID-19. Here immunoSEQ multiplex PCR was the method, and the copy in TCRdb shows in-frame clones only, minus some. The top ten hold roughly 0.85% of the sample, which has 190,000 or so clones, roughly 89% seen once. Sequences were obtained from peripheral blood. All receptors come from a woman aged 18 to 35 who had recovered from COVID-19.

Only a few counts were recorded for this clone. The CDR3 nucleotides read TGCGCCAGCAGCCAAGTAGCGGGGAGCTCCTACGAGCAGTACTTC. Translation gives CASSQVAGSSYEQYF. V is TRBV4-3 and J is TRBJ2-7; 8 nucleotides match TRBD2. Germline V gene sequence: CDR1 LGHNA, CDR2 YSLEER. The V and J ends lost 1 base and 0 bases, in that order; junction bases with no gene match: 2. The CDR3 has 15 amino acids.

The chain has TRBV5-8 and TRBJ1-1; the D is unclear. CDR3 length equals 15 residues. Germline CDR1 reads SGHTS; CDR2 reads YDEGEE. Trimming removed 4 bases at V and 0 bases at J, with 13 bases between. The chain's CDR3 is CASSLWRVVNTEAFF. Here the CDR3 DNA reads TGTGCCAGCAGCCTCTGGAGGGTCGTGAACACTGAAGCTTTCTTT.

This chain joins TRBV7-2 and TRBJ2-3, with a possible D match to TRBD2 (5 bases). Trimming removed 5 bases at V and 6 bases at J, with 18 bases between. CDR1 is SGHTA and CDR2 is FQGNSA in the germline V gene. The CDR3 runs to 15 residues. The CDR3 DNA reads TGTGCCAGCAGCCTCCCGGACTCGACCCCGGATACGCAGTATTTT. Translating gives CASSLPDSTPDTQYF.

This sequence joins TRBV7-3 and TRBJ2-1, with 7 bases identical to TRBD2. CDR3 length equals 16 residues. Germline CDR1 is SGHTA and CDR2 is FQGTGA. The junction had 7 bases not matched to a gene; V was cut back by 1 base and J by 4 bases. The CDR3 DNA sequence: TGTGCCAGCAGCTTAAGCGGCGGGAGTGGGTACAATGAGCAGTTCTTC. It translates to CASSLSGGSGYNEQFF.

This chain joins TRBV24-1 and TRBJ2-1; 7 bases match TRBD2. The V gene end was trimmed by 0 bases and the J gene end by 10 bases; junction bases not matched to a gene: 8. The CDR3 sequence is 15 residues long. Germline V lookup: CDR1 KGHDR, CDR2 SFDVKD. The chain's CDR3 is CATSDLGTNLEEQFF. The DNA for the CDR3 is TGTGCCACCAGTGATTTGGGGACTAACCTCGAAGAGCAGTTCTTC.

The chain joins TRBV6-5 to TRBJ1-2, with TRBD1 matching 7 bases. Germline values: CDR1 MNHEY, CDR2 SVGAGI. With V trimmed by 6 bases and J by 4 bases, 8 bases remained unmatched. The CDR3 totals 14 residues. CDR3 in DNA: TGTGCCAGCAGACAAGCGGACAGGAGCTATGGCTACACCTTC. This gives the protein CASRQADRSYGYTF.

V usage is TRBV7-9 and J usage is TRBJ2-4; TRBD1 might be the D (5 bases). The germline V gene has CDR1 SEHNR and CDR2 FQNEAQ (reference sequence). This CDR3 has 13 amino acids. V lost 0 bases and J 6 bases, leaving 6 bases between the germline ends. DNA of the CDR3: TGTGCCAGCAGCTTAGCCGACAGAAACATTCAGTACTTC. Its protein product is CASSLADRNIQYF.

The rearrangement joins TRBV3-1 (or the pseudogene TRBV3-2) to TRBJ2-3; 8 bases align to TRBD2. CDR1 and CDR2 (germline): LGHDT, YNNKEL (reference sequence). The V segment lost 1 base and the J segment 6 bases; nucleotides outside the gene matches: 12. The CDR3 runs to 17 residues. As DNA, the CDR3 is TGTGCCAGCAGCCAAGGTCGGCCAGCGGGGGTGCGCGATACGCAGTATTTT. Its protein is CASSQGRPAGVRDTQYF.

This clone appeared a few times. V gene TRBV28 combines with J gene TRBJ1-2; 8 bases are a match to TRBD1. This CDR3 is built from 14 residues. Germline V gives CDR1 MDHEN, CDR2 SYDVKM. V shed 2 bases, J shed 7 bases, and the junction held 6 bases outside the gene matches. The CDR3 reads CASSLLTGEGGYTF. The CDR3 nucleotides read TGTGCCAGCAGTTTACTGACAGGGGAGGGTGGCTACACCTTC.

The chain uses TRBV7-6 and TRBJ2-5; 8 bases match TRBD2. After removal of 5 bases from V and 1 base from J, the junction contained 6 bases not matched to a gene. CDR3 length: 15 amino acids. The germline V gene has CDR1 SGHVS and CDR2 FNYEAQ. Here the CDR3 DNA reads TGTGCCAGCAGCGTTATAGCGGGATTCCAAGAGACCCAGTACTTC. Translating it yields CASSVIAGFQETQYF.

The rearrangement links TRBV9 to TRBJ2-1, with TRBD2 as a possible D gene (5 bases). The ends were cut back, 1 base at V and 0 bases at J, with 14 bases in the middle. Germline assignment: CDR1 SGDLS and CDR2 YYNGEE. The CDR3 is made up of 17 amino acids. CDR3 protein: CASSVSAESSSYNEQFF. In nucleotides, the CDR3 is TGTGCCAGCAGCGTATCAGCGGAAAGTAGCTCCTACAATGAGCAGTTCTTC.